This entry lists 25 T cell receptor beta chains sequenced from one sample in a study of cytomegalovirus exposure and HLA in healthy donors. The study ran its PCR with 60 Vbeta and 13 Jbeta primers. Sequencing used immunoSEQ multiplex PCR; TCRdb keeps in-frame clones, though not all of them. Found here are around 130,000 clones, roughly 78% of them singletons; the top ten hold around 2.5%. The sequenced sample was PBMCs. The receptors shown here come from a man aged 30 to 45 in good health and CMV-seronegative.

This CDR3 reads CASSPGTSGRSAYNEQFF. The CDR3 DNA follows: TGTGCCAGTAGTCCCGGGACTAGCGGGAGGTCGGCCTACAATGAGCAGTTCTTC. This chain uses TRBV19 with TRBJ2-1, with 15 bases fitting TRBD2. V gave up 5 bases and J gave up 2 bases; unmatched junction bases: 7. The CDR3 sequence is 18 residues long. The germline CDR1 and CDR2 sequences are LNHDA and SQIVND (reference sequence).

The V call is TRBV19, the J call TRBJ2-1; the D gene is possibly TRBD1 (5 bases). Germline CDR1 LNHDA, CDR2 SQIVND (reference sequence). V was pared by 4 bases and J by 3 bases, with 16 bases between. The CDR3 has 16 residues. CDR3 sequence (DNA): TGTGCCAGTAGTAGGACGGGTGGACAAGTCTACAATGAGCAGTTCTTC. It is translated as CASSRTGGQVYNEQFF. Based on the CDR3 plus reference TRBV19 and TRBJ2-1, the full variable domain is DGGITQSPKYLFRKEGQNVTLSCEQNLNHDAMYWYRQDPGQGLRLIYYSQIVNDFQKGDIAEGYSVSREKKESFPLTVTSAQKNPTAFYLCASSRTGGQVYNEQFFGPGTRLTVL.

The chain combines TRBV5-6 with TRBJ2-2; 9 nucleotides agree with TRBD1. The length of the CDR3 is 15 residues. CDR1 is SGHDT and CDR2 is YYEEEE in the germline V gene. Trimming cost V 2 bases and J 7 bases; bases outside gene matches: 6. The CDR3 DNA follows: TGTGCCAGCAGCTTCGGGACAGGGAGAAACGGGGAGCTGTTTTTT. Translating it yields CASSFGTGRNGELFF.

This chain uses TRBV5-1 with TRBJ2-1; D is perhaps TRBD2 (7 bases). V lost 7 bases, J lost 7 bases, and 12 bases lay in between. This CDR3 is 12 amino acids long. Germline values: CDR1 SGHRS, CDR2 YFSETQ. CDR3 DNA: TGCGCCAGCTCGGCGGGGGCTAATGAGCAGTTCTTC. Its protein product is CASSAGANEQFF.

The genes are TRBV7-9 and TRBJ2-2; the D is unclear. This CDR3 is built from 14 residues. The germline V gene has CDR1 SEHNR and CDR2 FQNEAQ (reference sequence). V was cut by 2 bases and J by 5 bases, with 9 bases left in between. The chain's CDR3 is CASSLFVSTGELFF. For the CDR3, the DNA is TGTGCCAGCAGCTTATTTGTATCTACCGGGGAGCTGTTTTTT.

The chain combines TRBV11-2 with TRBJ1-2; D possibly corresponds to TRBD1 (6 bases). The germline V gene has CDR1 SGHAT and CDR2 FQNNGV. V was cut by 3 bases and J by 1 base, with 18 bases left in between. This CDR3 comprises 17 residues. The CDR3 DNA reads TGTGCCAGCAGCTTGACGGGGGGGCCCTCCAATAACTATGGCTACACCTTC. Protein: CASSLTGGPSNNYGYTF. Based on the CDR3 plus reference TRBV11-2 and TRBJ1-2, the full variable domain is EAGVAQSPRYKIIEKRQSVAFWCNPISGHATLYWYQQILGQGPKLLIQFQNNGVVDDSQLPKDRFSAERLKGVDSTLKIQPAKLEDSAVYLCASSLTGGPSNNYGYTFGSGTRLTVV.

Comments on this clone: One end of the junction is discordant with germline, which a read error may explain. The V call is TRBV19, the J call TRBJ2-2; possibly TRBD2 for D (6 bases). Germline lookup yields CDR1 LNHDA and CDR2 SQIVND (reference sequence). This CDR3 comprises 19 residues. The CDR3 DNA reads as TGTGCCAGCGAGGGAGGCCCGACAGCGGGCAGGGCGAAAACCGGGGAGCTGTTTTTT. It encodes CASEGGPTAGRAKTGELFF.

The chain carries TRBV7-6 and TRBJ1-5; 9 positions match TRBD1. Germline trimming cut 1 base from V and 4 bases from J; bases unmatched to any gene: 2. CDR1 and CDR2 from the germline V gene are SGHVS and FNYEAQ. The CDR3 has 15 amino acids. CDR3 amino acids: CASSLGTGVNQPQHF. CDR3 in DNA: TGTGCCAGCAGCTTAGGGACAGGGGTTAATCAGCCCCAGCATTTT.

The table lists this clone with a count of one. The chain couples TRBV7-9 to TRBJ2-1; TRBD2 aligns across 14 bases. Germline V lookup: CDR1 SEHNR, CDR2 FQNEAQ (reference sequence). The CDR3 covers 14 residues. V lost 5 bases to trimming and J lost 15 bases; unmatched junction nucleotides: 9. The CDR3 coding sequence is TGTGCCAGCAGCAGACTAGCGGGAGGGCCGAGGGGGTTCTTC. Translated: CASSRLAGGPRGFF. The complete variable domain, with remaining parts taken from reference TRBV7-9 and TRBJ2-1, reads DTGVSQNPRHKITKRGQNVTFRCDPISEHNRLYWYRQTLGQGPEFLTYFQNEAQLEKSRLLSDRFSAERPKGSFSTLEIQRTEQGDSAMYLCASSRLAGGPRGFFGPGTRLTVL.

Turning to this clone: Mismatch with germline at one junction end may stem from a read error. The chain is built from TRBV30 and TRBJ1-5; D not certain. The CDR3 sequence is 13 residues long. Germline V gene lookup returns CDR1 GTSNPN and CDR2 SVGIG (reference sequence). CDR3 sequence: CAWSLGSNQPQNF. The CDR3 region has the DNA TGTGCCTGGAGTCTGGGGAGCAATCAGCCCCAGAATTTT. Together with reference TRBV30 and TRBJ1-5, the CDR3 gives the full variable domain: SQTIHQWPATLVQPVGSPLSLECTVEGTSNPNLYWYRQAAGRGLQLLFYSVGIGQISSEVPQNLSASRPQDRQFILSSKKLLLSDSGFYLCAWSLGSNQPQNFGDGTRLSIL.

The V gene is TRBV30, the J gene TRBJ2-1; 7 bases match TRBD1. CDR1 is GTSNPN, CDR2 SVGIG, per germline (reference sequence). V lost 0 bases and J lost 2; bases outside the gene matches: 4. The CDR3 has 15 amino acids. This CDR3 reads CAWSVRQGTYNEQFF. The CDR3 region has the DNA TGTGCCTGGAGTGTACGACAGGGAACCTACAATGAGCAGTTCTTC.

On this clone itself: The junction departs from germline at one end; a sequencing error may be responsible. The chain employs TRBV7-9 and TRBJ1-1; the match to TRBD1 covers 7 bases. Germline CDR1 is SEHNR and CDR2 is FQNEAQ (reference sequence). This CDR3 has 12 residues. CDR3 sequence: CSSSLDRPEAFF. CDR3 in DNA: TGTTCCAGCAGCTTGGACAGGCCTGAAGCTTTCTTT.

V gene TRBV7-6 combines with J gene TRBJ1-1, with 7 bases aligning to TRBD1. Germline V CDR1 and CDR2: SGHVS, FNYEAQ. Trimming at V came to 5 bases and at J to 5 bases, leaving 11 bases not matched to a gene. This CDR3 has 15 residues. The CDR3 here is CASSTRQGLGTEAFF. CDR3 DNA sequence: TGTGCCAGCAGCACCCGACAGGGCTTGGGAACTGAAGCTTTCTTT.

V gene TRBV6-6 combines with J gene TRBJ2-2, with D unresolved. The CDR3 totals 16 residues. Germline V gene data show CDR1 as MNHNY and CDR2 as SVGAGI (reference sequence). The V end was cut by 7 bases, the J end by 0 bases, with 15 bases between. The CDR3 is CASTLLWASNTGELFF. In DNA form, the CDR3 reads TGTGCCAGCACCCTCTTGTGGGCCTCGAACACCGGGGAGCTGTTTTTT.

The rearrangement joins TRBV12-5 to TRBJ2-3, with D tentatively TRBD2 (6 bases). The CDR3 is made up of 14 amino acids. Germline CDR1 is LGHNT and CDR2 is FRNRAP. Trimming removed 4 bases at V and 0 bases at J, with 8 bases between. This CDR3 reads CASGYGTSTDTQYF. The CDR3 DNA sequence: TGTGCTAGTGGTTATGGGACTAGCACAGATACGCAGTATTTT. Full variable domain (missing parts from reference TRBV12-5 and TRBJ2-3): DARVTQTPRHKVTEMGQEVTMRCQPILGHNTVFWYRQTMMQGLELLAYFRNRAPLDDSGMPKDRFSAEMPDATLATLKIQPSEPRDSAVYFCASGYGTSTDTQYFGPGTRLTVL.

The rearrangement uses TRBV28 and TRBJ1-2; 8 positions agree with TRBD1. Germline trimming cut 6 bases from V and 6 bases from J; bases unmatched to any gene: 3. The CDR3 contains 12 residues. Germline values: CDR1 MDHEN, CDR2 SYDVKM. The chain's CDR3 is CASSGQGDGYTF. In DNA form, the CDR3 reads TGTGCCAGCAGCGGACAGGGAGATGGCTACACCTTC.

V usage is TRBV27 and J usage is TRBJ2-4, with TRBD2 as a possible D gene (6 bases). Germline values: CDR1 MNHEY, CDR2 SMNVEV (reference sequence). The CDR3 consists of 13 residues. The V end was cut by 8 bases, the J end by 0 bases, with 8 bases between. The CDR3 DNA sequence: TGTGCCAGCGGGGGGACAGCCAAAAACATTCAGTACTTC. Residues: CASGGTAKNIQYF.

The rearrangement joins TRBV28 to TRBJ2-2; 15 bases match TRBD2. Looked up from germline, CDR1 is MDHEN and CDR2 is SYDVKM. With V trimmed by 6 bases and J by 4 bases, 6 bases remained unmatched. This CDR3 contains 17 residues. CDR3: CASSRGLAGGLTGELFF. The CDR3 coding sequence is TGTGCCAGCAGCCGGGGACTAGCGGGGGGCCTCACCGGGGAGCTGTTTTTT.

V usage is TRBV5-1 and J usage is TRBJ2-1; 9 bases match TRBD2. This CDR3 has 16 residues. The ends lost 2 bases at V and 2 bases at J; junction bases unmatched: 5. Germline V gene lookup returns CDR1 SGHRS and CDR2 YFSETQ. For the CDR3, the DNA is TGCGCCAGCAGCTTAGCGGGAGGTTCCACCTACAATGAGCAGTTCTTC. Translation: CASSLAGGSTYNEQFF.

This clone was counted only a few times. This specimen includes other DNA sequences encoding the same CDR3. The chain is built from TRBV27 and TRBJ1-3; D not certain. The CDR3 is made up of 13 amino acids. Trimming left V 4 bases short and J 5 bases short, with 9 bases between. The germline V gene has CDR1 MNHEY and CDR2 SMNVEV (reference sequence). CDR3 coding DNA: TGTGCCAGCAGTTCCCAGGAAAGAAACACCATATATTTT. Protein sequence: CASSSQERNTIYF.

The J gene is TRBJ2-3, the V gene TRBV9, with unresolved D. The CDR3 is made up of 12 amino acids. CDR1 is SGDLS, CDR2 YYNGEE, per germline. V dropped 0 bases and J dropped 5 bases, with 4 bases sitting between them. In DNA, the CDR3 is TGTGCCAGCAGCGTAGGACAAGATACGCAGTATTTT. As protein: CASSVGQDTQYF.

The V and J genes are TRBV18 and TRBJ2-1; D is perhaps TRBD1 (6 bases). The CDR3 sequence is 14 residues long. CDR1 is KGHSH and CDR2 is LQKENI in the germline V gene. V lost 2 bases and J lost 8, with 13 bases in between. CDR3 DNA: TGTGCCAGCTCACCATTATTCTCAGGGGATGAGCAGTTCTTC. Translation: CASSPLFSGDEQFF.

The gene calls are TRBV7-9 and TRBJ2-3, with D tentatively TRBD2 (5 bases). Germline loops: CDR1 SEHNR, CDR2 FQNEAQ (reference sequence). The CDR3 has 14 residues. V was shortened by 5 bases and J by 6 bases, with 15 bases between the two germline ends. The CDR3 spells CASSAGVDADTQYF. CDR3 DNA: TGTGCCAGCAGCGCGGGTGTGGATGCGGATACGCAGTATTTT.

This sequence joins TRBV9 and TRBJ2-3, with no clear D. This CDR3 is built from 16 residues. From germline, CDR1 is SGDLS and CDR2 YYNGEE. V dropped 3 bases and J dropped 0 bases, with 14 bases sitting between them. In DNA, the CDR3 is TGTGCCAGCAGCGCCCGCGTCGCAACTAGCACAGATACGCAGTATTTT. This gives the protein CASSARVATSTDTQYF.

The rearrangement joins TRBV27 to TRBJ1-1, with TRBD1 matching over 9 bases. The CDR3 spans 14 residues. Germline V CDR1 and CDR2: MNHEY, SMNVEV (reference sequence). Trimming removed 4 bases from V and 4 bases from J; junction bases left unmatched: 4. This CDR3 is CASSWGQGRTEAFF. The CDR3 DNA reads TGTGCCAGCAGTTGGGGACAGGGTCGCACTGAAGCTTTCTTT.